A selection of T cell receptor beta chains follows, all from one sample in a study of cytomegalovirus exposure and HLA in healthy donors. Profiled with immunoSEQ multiplex PCR; TCRdb holds only in-frame clones, not every one. The sample lists 150,000 to 170,000 clones, about 80% occurring once. The sequenced material came from PBMCs. These receptors all stem from a woman in her thirties or forties in good health and CMV-seronegative. Both conserved end residues are part of each CDR3. The D gene is left open where the match is weak. Clone size is given for some rows only: seen once, a few or many times, or a class if the clone is expanded.

>TRBV29-1|TRBD1|TRBJ1-1|.
TGCAGCTCCGACAGGGGGGAGAACACTGAAGCTTTCTTT
CSSDRGENTEAFF
>TRBV19|TRBD1|TRBJ2-7|.
TGTGCCAGTACCCCGGGACAGGTCCCCTCCTACGAGCAGTACTTC
CASTPGQVPSYEQYF
>TRBV7-2|TRBD1|TRBJ2-7|.
TGTGCCAGCAGCCAGGTGGGGACAGGGTTTAATTACGAGCAGTACTTC
CASSQVGTGFNYEQYF
>TRBV6-5|TRBD1|TRBJ1-5|.
TGTGCCAGCAGTCAACAGGGGGTAGCAGGTCAGCCCCAGCATTTT
CASSQQGVAGQPQHF
>TRBV6-5|TRBD1|TRBJ1-3|.
TGTGCCAGCAGTTACAGCGGACAGGTTGGAAACACCATATATTTT
CASSYSGQVGNTIYF
>TRBV9|.|TRBJ2-5|.
TGTGCCAGCAGCGTGGCGGTCCAAGAGACCCAGTACTTC
CASSVAVQETQYF
>TRBV10-3|.|TRBJ1-5|few
TGTGCCATCAGTCAGGGCCCTAGCAATCAGCCCCAGCATTTT
CAISQGPSNQPQHF
>TRBV30|TRBD2|TRBJ2-1|.
TGTGCCTGGAGCGCCGGGACTAGCGGGAGTGAGCAGTTCTTC
CAWSAGTSGSEQFF
>TRBV5-4|TRBD1|TRBJ1-1|.
TGTGCCAGCAGCCACCGGGACAGTAACACTGAAGCTTTCTTT
CASSHRDSNTEAFF
>TRBV6-6|.|TRBJ1-2|.
TGTGCCAGCAGTTACTCGGGTACGGAGGGGTATGGCTACACCTTC
CASSYSGTEGYGYTF
>TRBV6-5|.|TRBJ1-2|.
TGTGCCAGCAGTTACTCGTCAGGACTACTAGGGAATGGCTACACCTTC
CASSYSSGLLGNGYTF
>TRBV13|TRBD1|TRBJ2-5|once
TGTGCCAGCAGCTGGACGACAGGGCAAGAGACCCAGTACTTC
CASSWTTGQETQYF
>TRBV13|.|TRBJ1-3|.
TGTGCCAGCAGGAACAGGGCTGGAAACACCATATATTTT
CASRNRAGNTIYF
>TRBV29-1|TRBD1|TRBJ1-1|once
TGCAGCGTCACGGGACAGTTGAACACTGAAGCTTTCTTT
CSVTGQLNTEAFF
>TRBV6-5|TRBD2|TRBJ2-1|few
TGTGCCAGCAGAGTTAGCGGGGTGGGAAATGAGCAGTTCTTC
CASRVSGVGNEQFF
>TRBV6-6|TRBD2|TRBJ2-5|few
TGTGCCAGCAGGCGAGCGGGAGTAGAGGTGGAGACCCAGTACTTC
CASRRAGVEVETQYF
>TRBV28|.|TRBJ1-3|.
TGTGCCAGCAGTCGAATGGGGCGTTTTGGAAACACCATATATTTT
CASSRMGRFGNTIYF
>TRBV27|TRBD1|TRBJ1-5|.
TGTGCCAGCAGTTCTGACGGGACAGGGGGATATAGCAATCAGCCCCAGCATTTT
CASSSDGTGGYSNQPQHF
>TRBV27|.|TRBJ2-7|.
TGTGCCAGCAGACGGGGGATCATGGTCTACGAGCAGTACTTC
CASRRGIMVYEQYF
>TRBV6-5|.|TRBJ1-4|.
TGTGCCAGCAGTTACGGGCAGGGTGGAGTGGGGGAAAAACTGTTTTTT
CASSYGQGGVGEKLFF
>TRBV28|.|TRBJ1-2|.
TGTGCCAGCAGATTCAGGGGCCGGGTGGGAGGCTACACCTTC
CASRFRGRVGGYTF
>TRBV7-9|.|TRBJ2-5|.
TGTGCCAGCAGCTTCGCGGCGGGGGCTCAAGAGACCCAGTACTTC
CASSFAAGAQETQYF
>TRBV2|TRBD2|TRBJ2-1|.
TGTGCCAGCATAAGGGGACTAGCGGGATTGAACAATGAGCAGTTCTTC
CASIRGLAGLNNEQFF
>TRBV6-6|.|TRBJ1-4|.
TGTGCCAGCAGATTTACGTCTGGCGAAAAACTGTTTTTT
CASRFTSGEKLFF
>TRBV11-3|TRBD2|TRBJ2-7|.
TGTGCCAGCAGCTTAGGAGGCGGGGGAAGTAGGGAGCAGTACTTC
CASSLGGGGSREQYF
>TRBV5-8|.|TRBJ1-4|.
TGTGCCAGCAGCTCCCAAGGAGGAAAACTGTTTTTT
CASSSQGGKLFF
>TRBV11-3|.|TRBJ2-2|.
TGTGCCAGCAGCTTAATTGCAGGGTCCGGCGGGGAGCTGTTTTTT
CASSLIAGSGGELFF
>TRBV11-3|.|TRBJ2-1|.
TGTGCCAGCAATAAACGAGGGGGAGTGGGGTACAATGAGCAGTTCTTC
CASNKRGGVGYNEQFF
>TRBV27|.|TRBJ2-1|.
TGTGCCAGCAGTTTAAGCAGCAGGGGCGGAGAGCAGTTCTTC
CASSLSSRGGEQFF
>TRBV5-1|.|TRBJ1-4|.
TGCGCCAGCAGCCCCGACAGCGTTACAGAAAAACTGTTTTTT
CASSPDSVTEKLFF
>TRBV27|.|TRBJ1-3|.
TGTGCCAGCTCCTTGGGGGCGGCTGGAAACACCATATATTTT
CASSLGAAGNTIYF
>TRBV7-2|TRBD2|TRBJ2-7|.
TGTGCCAGCAGTACTAGCGGGAGAGGGGACGAGCAGTACTTC
CASSTSGRGDEQYF
>TRBV30|.|TRBJ1-1|.
TGTGCCTGGAGTCTTACTTCTAACGCTTTCTTT
CAWSLTSNAFF
>TRBV5-1|.|TRBJ2-5|.
TGCGCCAGCAGCTTGGCCGCGGGACGGGAGACCCAGTACTTC
CASSLAAGRETQYF
>TRBV25-1|TRBD2|TRBJ2-7|.
TGTGCCAGCAGTGAAGGACTAGCGAGCTCCTACGAGCAGTACTTC
CASSEGLASSYEQYF
>TRBV6-1|TRBD1|TRBJ1-1|.
TGTGCCAGCCCAGGGGGACCAGGGGGAGCTTTCTTT
CASPGGPGGAFF
>TRBV25-1|TRBD1|TRBJ1-1|.
TGTGCCAGCAGATCGGGACAGGGCAACACTGAAGCTTTCTTT
CASRSGQGNTEAFF
>TRBV6-5|.|TRBJ1-2|.
TGTGCCAGCAGTGAGAGGACAGACTATGGCTACACCTTC
CASSERTDYGYTF
>TRBV30|TRBD1|TRBJ1-5|.
TGTGCCTGGAGTGTCGACAGGGGCCATCAGCCCCAGCATTTT
CAWSVDRGHQPQHF
>TRBV5-1|.|TRBJ1-2|.
TGCGCCAGCAGCTCCTCCGGCCTTAGGACTATTGGCTACACCTTC
CASSSSGLRTIGYTF
>TRBV6-5|.|TRBJ2-1|few
TGTGCCAGCAGTTACGGGGGCAACAATGAGCAGTTCTTC
CASSYGGNNEQFF
>TRBV5-6|.|TRBJ1-5|.
TGTGCCAGCAGCTTGGCCGGGGGGCAGGGTAATCAGCCCCAGCATTTT
CASSLAGGQGNQPQHF
>TRBV4-1|.|TRBJ1-2|.
TGCGCCAGCAGCCAACCCCGGGACTTAGACGACTGCTACACCTTC
CASSQPRDLDDCYTF
>TRBV7-2|.|TRBJ1-5|.
TGTGCCAGCAGCTCGCCTCCGGAGGGCGCAGGGAAGAATCAGCCCCAGCATTTT
CASSSPPEGAGKNQPQHF
>TRBV5-6|.|TRBJ1-4|.
TGTGCCAGCAGCTCGACAGGTGGTGAAAAACTGTTTTTT
CASSSTGGEKLFF
>TRBV2|.|TRBJ2-5|.
TGTGCCAGCAGTGAAGGCGAGGAGACCCAGTACTTC
CASSEGEETQYF
>TRBV7-8|TRBD2|TRBJ2-1|.
TGTGCCAGCAGCCCACTAGCGGGAGGGCCGATTGAGCAGTTCTTC
CASSPLAGGPIEQFF
>TRBV5-1|.|TRBJ2-1|.
TGCGCCAGCAACCTAAACGATAATGAGCAGTTCTTC
CASNLNDNEQFF
>TRBV6-6|.|TRBJ2-6|.
TGTGCCAGCTCCGCCGTCCGGAGCTCTGGGGCCAACGTCCTGACTTTC
CASSAVRSSGANVLTF
>TRBV10-3|.|TRBJ1-1|.
TGTGCCATCGGAGAACTGGTGAACACTGAAGCTTTCTTT
CAIGELVNTEAFF